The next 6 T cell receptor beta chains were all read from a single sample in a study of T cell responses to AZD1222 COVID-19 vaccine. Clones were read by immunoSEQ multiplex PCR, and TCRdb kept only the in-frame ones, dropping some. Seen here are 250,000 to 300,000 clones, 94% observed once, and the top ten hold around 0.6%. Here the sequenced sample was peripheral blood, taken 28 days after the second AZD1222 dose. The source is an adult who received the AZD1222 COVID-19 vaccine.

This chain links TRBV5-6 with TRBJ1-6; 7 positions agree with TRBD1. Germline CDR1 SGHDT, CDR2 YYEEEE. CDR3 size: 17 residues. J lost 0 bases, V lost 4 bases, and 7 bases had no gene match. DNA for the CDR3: TGTGCCAGCAGCCGACAGGGAATGAGCTCCTATAATTCACCCCTCCACTTT. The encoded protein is CASSRQGMSSYNSPLHF.

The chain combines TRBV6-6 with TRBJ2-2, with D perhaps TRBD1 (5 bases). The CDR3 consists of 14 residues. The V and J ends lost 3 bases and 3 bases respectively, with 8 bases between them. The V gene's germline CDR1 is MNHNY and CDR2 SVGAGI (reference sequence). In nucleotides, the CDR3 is TGTGCCAGCAGTTATCAACAGGACACCGGGGAGCTGTTTTTT. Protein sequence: CASSYQQDTGELFF.

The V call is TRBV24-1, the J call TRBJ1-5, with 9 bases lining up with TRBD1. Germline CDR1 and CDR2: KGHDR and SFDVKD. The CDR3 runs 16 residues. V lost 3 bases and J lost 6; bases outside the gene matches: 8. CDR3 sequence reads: CATSDTGTGIGQPQHF. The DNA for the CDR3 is TGTGCCACCAGTGATACCGGGACAGGGATCGGTCAGCCCCAGCATTTT.

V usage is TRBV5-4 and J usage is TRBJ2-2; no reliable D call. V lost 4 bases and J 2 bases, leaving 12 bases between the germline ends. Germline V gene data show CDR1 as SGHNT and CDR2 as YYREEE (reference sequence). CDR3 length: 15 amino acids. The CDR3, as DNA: TGTGCCAGCAGCATATCAAGAACAAACACCGGGGAGCTGTTTTTT. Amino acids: CASSISRTNTGELFF.

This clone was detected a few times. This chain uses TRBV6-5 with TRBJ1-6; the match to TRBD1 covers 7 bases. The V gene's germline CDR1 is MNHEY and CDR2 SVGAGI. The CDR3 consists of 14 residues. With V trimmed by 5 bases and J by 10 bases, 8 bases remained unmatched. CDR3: CASSSTGVGSPLHF. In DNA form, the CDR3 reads TGTGCCAGCAGTAGTACAGGGGTAGGATCACCCCTCCACTTT.

CDR3 coding DNA: TGTGCCAGCAGTTACTCGCCGGGAGGAGGTGATGAGCAGTTCTTC. As protein: CASSYSPGGGDEQFF. V usage is TRBV6-2 or TRBV6-3 and J usage is TRBJ2-1; 7 bases are shared with TRBD2. CDR3 length: 15 amino acids. V trimming: 0 bases; J trimming: 8 bases; junction bases outside the gene matches: 7. Germline CDR1 MNHEY, CDR2 SVGEGT.